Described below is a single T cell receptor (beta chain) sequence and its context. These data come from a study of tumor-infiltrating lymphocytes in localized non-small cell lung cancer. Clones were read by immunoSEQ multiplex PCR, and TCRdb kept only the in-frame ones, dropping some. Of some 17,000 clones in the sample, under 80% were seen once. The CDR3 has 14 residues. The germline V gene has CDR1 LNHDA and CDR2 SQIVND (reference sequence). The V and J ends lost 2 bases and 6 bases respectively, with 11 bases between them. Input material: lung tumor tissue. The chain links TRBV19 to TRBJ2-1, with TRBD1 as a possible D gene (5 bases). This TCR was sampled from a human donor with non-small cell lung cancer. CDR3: CASSISRTFNEQFF. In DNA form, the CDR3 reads TGTGCCAGTAGTATATCCCGGACATTCAATGAGCAGTTCTTC.